This T cell receptor (beta chain) comes out of a study of blood T cell repertoires in COVID-19. The CDR3 covers 14 residues. CDR1 and CDR2 from the germline V gene are SGHTA and FQGTGA. V gave up 3 bases and J gave up 8 bases, with 11 bases separating them. The protocol was immunoSEQ multiplex PCR, while the TCRdb copy is restricted to in-frame clones and leaves out a portion. The sample includes some 140,000 clones, about four fifths of them seen just once. The origin of this receptor is an older man with acute or convalescent COVID-19. Specimen: peripheral blood. The chain joins TRBV7-3 to TRBJ2-6; D remains unclear. This CDR3 is CASSLRRDTNVLTF. Here the CDR3 DNA reads TGTGCCAGCAGCTTGAGACGCGACACCAACGTCCTGACTTTC.